This T cell receptor beta chain was sequenced in a study of CD8 T cells in ankylosing spondylitis. Scientists made TCR beta libraries using quantitative 5'-RACE with molecular barcodes. TCRdb recomputed calls from the 5' RACE reads with MiXCR, one row per CDR3 protein. The sample shows approximately 260,000 distinct CDR3 sequences, approximately 9% of them seen only once. Comments on this clonotype: Its antigen is as yet unknown.

General study findings and limits: Reportedly, disease-linked clones are significantly enriched in ankylosing spondylitis patients' matched synovial fluid.

V shed 7 bases and J shed 0 bases, with 16 bases lying between them. CDR1 is SQVTM and CDR2 is ANQGSEA in the germline V gene. This CDR3 spans 15 amino acids. The sequenced material came from blood, either unsorted or a sorted T cell fraction (not recorded which). This sequence was found in a male donor with ankylosing spondylitis or in good health (not recorded which). V usage is TRBV29-1 and J usage is TRBJ2-1; a weak D match, TRBD2 (6 bases). This chain's CDR3 is CSAISSGRSYNEQFF. DNA of the CDR3: TGCAGCGCTATTTCGAGCGGGCGCTCCTACAATGAGCAGTTCTTC.